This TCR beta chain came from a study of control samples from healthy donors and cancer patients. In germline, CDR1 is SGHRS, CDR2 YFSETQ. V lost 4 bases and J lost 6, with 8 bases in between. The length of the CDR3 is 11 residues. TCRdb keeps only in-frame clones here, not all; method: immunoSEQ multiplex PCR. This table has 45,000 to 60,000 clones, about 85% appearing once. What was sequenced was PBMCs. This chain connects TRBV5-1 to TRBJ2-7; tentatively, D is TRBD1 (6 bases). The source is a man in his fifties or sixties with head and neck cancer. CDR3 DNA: TGCGCCAGCAGCACCAGGGGCGAGCAGTACTTC. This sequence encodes CASSTRGEQYF.